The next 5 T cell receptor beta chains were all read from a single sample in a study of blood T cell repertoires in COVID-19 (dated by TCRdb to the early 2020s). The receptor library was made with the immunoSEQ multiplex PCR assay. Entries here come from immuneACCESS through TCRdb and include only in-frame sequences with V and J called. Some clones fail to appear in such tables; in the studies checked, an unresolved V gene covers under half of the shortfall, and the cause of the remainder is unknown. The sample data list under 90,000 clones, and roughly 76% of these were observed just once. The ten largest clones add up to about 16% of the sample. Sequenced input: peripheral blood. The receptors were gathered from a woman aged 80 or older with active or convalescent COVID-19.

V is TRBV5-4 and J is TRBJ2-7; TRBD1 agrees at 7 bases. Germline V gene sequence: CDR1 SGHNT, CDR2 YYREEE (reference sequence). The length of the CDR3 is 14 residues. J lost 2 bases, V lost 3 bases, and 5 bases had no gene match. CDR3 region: CASSYGQVAYEQYF. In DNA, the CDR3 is TGTGCCAGCAGCTACGGACAGGTCGCCTACGAGCAGTACTTC.

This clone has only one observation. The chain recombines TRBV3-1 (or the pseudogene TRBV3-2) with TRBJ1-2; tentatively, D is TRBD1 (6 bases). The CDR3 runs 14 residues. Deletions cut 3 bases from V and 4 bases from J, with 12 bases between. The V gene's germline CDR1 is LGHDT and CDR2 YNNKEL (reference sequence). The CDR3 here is CASSHRGKRYGYTF. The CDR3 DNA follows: TGTGCCAGCAGCCACAGGGGTAAGCGCTATGGCTACACCTTC.

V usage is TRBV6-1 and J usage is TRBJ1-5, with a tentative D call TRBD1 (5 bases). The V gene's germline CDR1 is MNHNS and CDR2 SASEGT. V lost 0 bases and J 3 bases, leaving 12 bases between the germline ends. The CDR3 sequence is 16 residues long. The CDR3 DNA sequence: TGTGCCAGCAGTGAAGCCCCCCCAGGGATCAATCAGCCCCAGCATTTT. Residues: CASSEAPPGINQPQHF.

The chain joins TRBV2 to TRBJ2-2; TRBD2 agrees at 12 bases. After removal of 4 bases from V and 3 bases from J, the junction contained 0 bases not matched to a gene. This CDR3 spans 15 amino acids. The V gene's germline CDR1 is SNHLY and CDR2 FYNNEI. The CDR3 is CASSGLAGDTGELFF. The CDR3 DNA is TGTGCCAGCAGTGGACTAGCGGGGGACACCGGGGAGCTGTTTTTT.

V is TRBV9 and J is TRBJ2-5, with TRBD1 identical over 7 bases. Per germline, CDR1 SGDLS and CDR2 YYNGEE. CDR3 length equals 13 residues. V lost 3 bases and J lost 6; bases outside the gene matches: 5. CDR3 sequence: CASSGRQGQTQYF. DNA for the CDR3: TGTGCCAGCAGCGGACGACAGGGTCAGACCCAGTACTTC.